The entry below describes one TCR beta chain. Here immunoSEQ multiplex PCR was the method, and the copy in TCRdb shows in-frame clones only, minus some. The sample yields 150,000 to 200,000 clones, around 81% seen once. The donors were members of the validation cohort comprising 100 to 150 subjects, separate from the approximately 670-subject first cohort. These data are taken from a study of cytomegalovirus exposure and HLA in healthy donors. The germline V gene has CDR1 SGDLS and CDR2 YYNGEE. V lost 0 bases and J 4 bases, leaving 13 bases between the germline ends. The CDR3 totals 15 residues. Sequenced: PBMCs. The V gene is TRBV9, the J gene TRBJ1-1; D is uncertain. This sequence was found in a young man in good health and CMV-seropositive. CDR3 region: CASSVDVGGSTEAFF. In nucleotides, the CDR3 is TGTGCCAGCAGCGTAGACGTGGGTGGGAGCACTGAAGCTTTCTTT.